A single sample is the source of the 25 T cell receptor beta chains below, sequenced in a study of T cell changes during pregnancy in multiple sclerosis. The data were produced by immunoSEQ multiplex PCR, yet TCRdb's version contains in-frame clones alone and is incomplete. Seen here are 60,000 to 65,000 clones, approximately 92% observed once, and the top ten hold around 2.8%. The sample was peripheral blood, taken in the second trimester of pregnancy. The receptors derive from a female donor in good health, enrolled as a control in a pregnancy study.

The CDR3 coding sequence is TGTGCCAGCAGTACCACAGGGGCTGCTAATGAAAAACTGTTTTTT. This translates into CASSTTGAANEKLFF. J is TRBJ1-4 and V is TRBV28; 7 bases line up with TRBD1. Germline loops: CDR1 MDHEN, CDR2 SYDVKM. J was trimmed by 3 bases and V by 5 bases; bases with no gene match: 6. The CDR3 contains 15 residues. Together with reference TRBV28 and TRBJ1-4, the CDR3 gives the full variable domain: DVKVTQSSRYLVKRTGEKVFLECVQDMDHENMFWYRQDPGLGLRLIYFSYDVKMKEKGDIPEGYSVSREKKERFSLILESASTNQTSMYLCASSTTGAANEKLFFGSGTQLSVL.

J is TRBJ2-7 and V is TRBV7-2; TRBD2 matches 9 bases. The length of the CDR3 is 15 residues. CDR1 is SGHTA, CDR2 FQGNSA, per germline. With 1 base clipped from V and 4 bases from J, the junction kept 5 bases outside the gene matches. CDR3 in DNA: TGTGCCAGCAGCTTAGGTGGCGGGAGGGTTTACGAGCAGTACTTC. This sequence encodes CASSLGGGRVYEQYF.

This chain connects TRBV7-9 to TRBJ1-2; 8 nucleotides match TRBD1. With 5 bases clipped from V and 6 bases from J, the junction kept 11 bases outside the gene matches. The CDR3 has 15 residues. Germline CDR1 reads SEHNR; CDR2 reads FQNEAQ (reference sequence). The CDR3 sequence is CASSRRTGREDGYTF. DNA of the CDR3: TGTGCCAGCAGCCGTCGGACAGGGCGAGAGGATGGCTACACCTTC.

The chain combines TRBV27 with TRBJ2-3; TRBD2 aligns across 9 bases. CDR1 and CDR2 (germline): MNHEY, SMNVEV (reference sequence). J lost 5 bases, V lost 7 bases, and 16 bases had no gene match. This CDR3 has 17 amino acids. The CDR3 is CASTALGAGGPGDTQYF. In DNA form, the CDR3 reads TGTGCCAGCACCGCCCTCGGGGCGGGAGGGCCGGGAGATACGCAGTATTTT.

This rearrangement joins TRBV29-1 to TRBJ2-1; TRBD2 might be the D (6 bases). Per the germline V gene, CDR1 is SQVTM and CDR2 is ANQGSEA. CDR3 size: 16 residues. The V end lost 1 base, the J end lost 4 bases, and 17 bases lay between the germline ends. The CDR3 region is CSVEGGVPFSYNEQFF. CDR3 DNA: TGCAGCGTTGAAGGGGGGGTCCCCTTTAGTTACAATGAGCAGTTCTTC.

The V call is TRBV5-8, the J call TRBJ1-4; D remains unclear. The CDR3 runs 14 residues. Trimming shortened V by 0 bases and J by 7 bases, and 10 bases separated the two germline ends. Germline CDR1 is SGHTS and CDR2 is YDEGEE. The CDR3 DNA reads TGTGCCAGCAGCTTGGGGGAGTGGGGTGAAAAACTGTTTTTT. Its protein product is CASSLGEWGEKLFF.

The chain uses TRBV6-1 and TRBJ2-7; perhaps TRBD2 as D (6 bases). Germline CDR1 is MNHNS and CDR2 is SASEGT. V dropped 1 base and J dropped 9 bases, with 7 bases sitting between them. The CDR3 spans 11 residues. The CDR3 DNA sequence: TGTGCCAGCAGTGAAGGGAGGGTGCAGTACTTC. Translated: CASSEGRVQYF.

This chain links TRBV6-5 with TRBJ1-2, with D perhaps TRBD1 (6 bases). Trimming shortened V by 6 bases and J by 8 bases, and 10 bases separated the two germline ends. This CDR3 has 11 amino acids. Per the germline V gene, CDR1 is MNHEY and CDR2 is SVGAGI. The CDR3 sequence is CASSQGSGYTF. The CDR3 DNA reads TGTGCCAGCAGCCAGGGGTCCGGCTACACCTTC.

For the CDR3, the DNA is TGTGCCAGCAGTGGCAGGACCATATATTTT. It specifies CASSGRTIYF. The chain carries TRBV28 and TRBJ1-3; the D is unclear. There are 10 residues in the CDR3. Germline CDR1 MDHEN, CDR2 SYDVKM. Trimming pared 5 bases from V and 10 bases from J, leaving 6 bases between. Together with reference TRBV28 and TRBJ1-3, the CDR3 gives the full variable domain: DVKVTQSSRYLVKRTGEKVFLECVQDMDHENMFWYRQDPGLGLRLIYFSYDVKMKEKGDIPEGYSVSREKKERFSLILESASTNQTSMYLCASSGRTIYFGEGSWLTVV.

This clone has a handful of counts. The chain carries TRBV7-9 and TRBJ2-1, with 8 bases lining up with TRBD1. The CDR3 runs to 18 residues. J was trimmed by 1 base and V by 4 bases; bases with no gene match: 12. Germline assignment: CDR1 SEHNR and CDR2 FQNEAQ (reference sequence). The CDR3 DNA is TGTGCCAGCAGCTCCGGGACAGGAGGGTTTTTTTCCTACAATGAGCAGTTCTTC. Amino acids: CASSSGTGGFFSYNEQFF.

The rearrangement joins TRBV11-2 to TRBJ2-3; D is uncertain. The germline V gene has CDR1 SGHAT and CDR2 FQNNGV. Trimming pared 5 bases from V and 0 bases from J, leaving 9 bases between. The CDR3 has 14 amino acids. Here the CDR3 reads CASSPRRSTDTQYF. For the CDR3, the DNA is TGTGCCAGCAGCCCTCGGCGGAGCACAGATACGCAGTATTTT.

This sequence joins TRBV5-1 and TRBJ2-5, with 12 positions matching TRBD2. There are 16 residues in the CDR3. CDR1 and CDR2 (germline): SGHRS, YFSETQ. The V and J ends lost 4 bases and 4 bases, in that order; junction bases with no gene match: 8. The CDR3 nucleotides read TGCGCCAGCAGCCCGGGCCCTAGCGGGGGGGGAGAGACCCAGTACTTC. Translation gives CASSPGPSGGGETQYF.

The chain uses TRBV7-3 and TRBJ1-2; TRBD1 aligns across 11 bases. V was pared by 3 bases and J by 3 bases, with 9 bases of the junction left unmatched. This CDR3 comprises 17 residues. CDR1 and CDR2 from the germline V gene are SGHTA and FQGTGA. The CDR3 reads CASSLTAGTGGDYGYTF. In DNA form, the CDR3 reads TGTGCCAGCAGCTTGACCGCCGGGACAGGGGGAGACTATGGCTACACCTTC. Using reference TRBV7-3 and TRBJ1-2 for the parts outside the CDR3, the full variable domain is GAGVSQTPSNKVTEKGKYVELRCDPISGHTALYWYRQSLGQGPEFLIYFQGTGAADDSGLPNDRFFAVRPEGSVSTLKIQRTERGDSAVYLCASSLTAGTGGDYGYTFGSGTRLTVV.

The gene calls are TRBV9 and TRBJ2-5; TRBD1 matches at 7 bases. This CDR3 spans 15 amino acids. The V segment lost 1 base and the J segment 3 bases; nucleotides outside the gene matches: 6. Germline CDR1 is SGDLS and CDR2 is YYNGEE. CDR3 loop: CASSVRDSSKETQYF. The DNA for the CDR3 is TGTGCCAGCAGCGTACGGGACAGCTCAAAAGAGACCCAGTACTTC.

The genes are TRBV6-5 and TRBJ1-1, with 7 bases fitting TRBD1. Germline trimming cut 6 bases from V and 0 bases from J; bases unmatched to any gene: 7. Germline CDR1 is MNHEY and CDR2 is SVGAGI. The CDR3 consists of 15 residues. CDR3 protein: CASSSMTGLNTEAFF. CDR3 bases: TGTGCCAGCAGCTCCATGACAGGGCTGAACACTGAAGCTTTCTTT.

The chain carries TRBV19 and TRBJ2-1; no reliable D call. The V gene's germline CDR1 is LNHDA and CDR2 SQIVND (reference sequence). This CDR3 region has 13 residues. V was shortened by 10 bases and J by 2 bases, with 12 bases between the two germline ends. The CDR3 DNA sequence: TGTGCCACCAACAGCCTTGCCTACAATGAGCAGTTCTTC. Protein sequence: CATNSLAYNEQFF.

CDR3 nucleotides: TGCGCCAGCAGCTCTGCCCCGACAGGGGACCTCTCTGGGGCCAACGTCCTGACTTTC. Protein sequence: CASSSAPTGDLSGANVLTF. J is TRBJ2-6 and V is TRBV5-1; TRBD1 matches at 8 bases. The germline gives CDR1 SGHRS, CDR2 YFSETQ. The J segment lost 0 bases and the V segment lost 3 bases, leaving 11 bases of the junction unmatched. This CDR3 contains 19 residues.

The chain recombines TRBV10-3 with TRBJ2-5, with a weak D call TRBD1 (6 bases). Trimming cost V 5 bases and J 2 bases, with 15 bases left between them. Germline CDR1 reads ENHRY; CDR2 reads SYGVKD. The CDR3 is made up of 15 amino acids. CDR3 sequence (DNA): TGTGCCATCAGTTTTAGACAGGTCGGGCAAGAGACCCAGTACTTC. Its translation is CAISFRQVGQETQYF.

The V call is TRBV4-3, the J call TRBJ2-1, with D maybe TRBD1 (6 bases). The CDR3 sequence is 13 residues long. The V gene's germline CDR1 is LGHNA and CDR2 YSLEER. Trimming stripped 1 base from V and 16 bases from J, with 17 bases between. The DNA for the CDR3 is TGCGCCAGCAGCCAAGTACAGGGCGGTACGATCTTCTTC. Its protein product is CASSQVQGGTIFF.

The chain is built from TRBV15 and TRBJ1-1; possible D gene TRBD1, 5 bases. The CDR3 runs to 14 residues. Germline V gene lookup returns CDR1 LNHNV and CDR2 YYDKDF (reference sequence). V was cut by 3 bases and J by 0 bases, with 8 bases left in between. CDR3 sequence (DNA): TGTGCCACCAGCAGCAGGGCGATGAACACTGAAGCTTTCTTT. It translates to CATSSRAMNTEAFF.

The J gene is TRBJ2-3, the V gene TRBV14; D not resolved. This CDR3 spans 14 amino acids. The V end was cut by 2 bases, the J end by 0 bases, with 6 bases between. The germline gives CDR1 SGHDN, CDR2 FVKESK. The CDR3 reads CASSQLASTDTQYF. CDR3 in DNA: TGTGCCAGCAGCCAATTAGCTAGCACAGATACGCAGTATTTT.

The chain carries TRBV27 and TRBJ2-7; a possible D gene is TRBD2 (6 bases). This CDR3 spans 16 amino acids. Trimming cost V 5 bases and J 1 base, with 18 bases left between them. CDR1 is MNHEY and CDR2 is SMNVEV in the germline V gene (reference sequence). The DNA for the CDR3 is TGTGCCAGCAGTCCTCTTCGGGCTAGCGCGTCCTACGAGCAGTACTTC. Translation gives CASSPLRASASYEQYF.

CDR3 in amino acids: CASSGTGNYGYTF. In nucleotides, the CDR3 is TGTGCCAGCAGTGGGACAGGGAACTATGGCTACACCTTC. V usage is TRBV6-4 and J usage is TRBJ1-2, with 8 bases fitting TRBD1. This CDR3 contains 13 residues. Germline V gene lookup returns CDR1 MRHNA and CDR2 SNTAGT. V gave up 4 bases and J gave up 2 bases; unmatched junction bases: 0.

V gene TRBV7-9 combines with J gene TRBJ2-5; D is possibly TRBD1 (6 bases). V shed 0 bases and J shed 5 bases, with 13 bases lying between them. Germline V gene lookup returns CDR1 SEHNR and CDR2 FQNEAQ (reference sequence). There are 15 residues in the CDR3. CDR3 bases: TGTGCCAGCAGCTTAGCGCGTGGGGGCGAGGAGACCCAGTACTTC. Its translation is CASSLARGGEETQYF. Variable domain in full (rest from reference TRBV7-9 and TRBJ2-5): DTGVSQNPRHKITKRGQNVTFRCDPISEHNRLYWYRQTLGQGPEFLTYFQNEAQLEKSRLLSDRFSAERPKGSFSTLEIQRTEQGDSAMYLCASSLARGGEETQYFGPGTRLLVL.

The chain links TRBV27 to TRBJ2-1, with 7 nucleotides matching TRBD1. The CDR3 sequence is 16 residues long. The germline gives CDR1 MNHEY, CDR2 SMNVEV (reference sequence). Unmatched junction bases numbered 13, after V lost 5 bases and J lost 6 bases. Written as DNA, the CDR3 is TGTGCCAGCAGTCCACAGGGGCCCCTGGTCGTCAATGAGCAGTTCTTC. This sequence encodes CASSPQGPLVVNEQFF.